The sequence of this T cell receptor (beta chain) was determined in a study of T cell responses to AZD1222 COVID-19 vaccine. Profiling relied on immunoSEQ multiplex PCR, and the TCRdb table lists in-frame clones only, not all of them. The sample gives about 76,000 clones, roughly 90% of which show up once; roughly 4.3% is in the top ten. Material: peripheral blood, obtained on day 0 of MenACWY control vaccination. This TCR came from an adult in good health.

For the CDR3, the DNA is TGTGCCAGCAGTGGGGCTTTAAGAACCGGGGAGCTGTTTTTT. Amino acid sequence: CASSGALRTGELFF. V is TRBV2 and J is TRBJ2-2; no clear D gene. V gave up 4 bases and J gave up 5 bases, with 11 bases separating them. The CDR3 covers 14 residues. The germline CDR1 and CDR2 sequences are SNHLY and FYNNEI.